This TCR beta chain was recorded in a study of T-cell reconstitution after alpha-beta-depleted transplantation in children. Germline V gene data show CDR1 as MDHEN and CDR2 as SYDVKM. The CDR3 extends over 14 amino acids. V gave up 5 bases and J gave up 3 bases, with 14 bases separating them. Preparing the TCRbeta library involved the use of unique molecular identifiers. MiXCR was run by TCRdb on the PCR reads, yielding one entry per CDR3 protein. Of about 370,000 distinct CDR3 sequences detected, 20% appear once; the ten largest clones hold 3% to 4%. This clonotype occurred a few times. The sequence came from a human donor who donated a stem cell graft to a child with acute myeloid leukemia. The V and J genes are TRBV28 and TRBJ2-7, with no clear D. The sample here was PBMCs from the stem cell graft donor, taken from the stem cell graft. CDR3 region: CASSGNRPDYEQYF. Written as DNA, the CDR3 is TGTGCCAGCAGTGGGAATAGACCCGACTACGAGCAGTACTTC.